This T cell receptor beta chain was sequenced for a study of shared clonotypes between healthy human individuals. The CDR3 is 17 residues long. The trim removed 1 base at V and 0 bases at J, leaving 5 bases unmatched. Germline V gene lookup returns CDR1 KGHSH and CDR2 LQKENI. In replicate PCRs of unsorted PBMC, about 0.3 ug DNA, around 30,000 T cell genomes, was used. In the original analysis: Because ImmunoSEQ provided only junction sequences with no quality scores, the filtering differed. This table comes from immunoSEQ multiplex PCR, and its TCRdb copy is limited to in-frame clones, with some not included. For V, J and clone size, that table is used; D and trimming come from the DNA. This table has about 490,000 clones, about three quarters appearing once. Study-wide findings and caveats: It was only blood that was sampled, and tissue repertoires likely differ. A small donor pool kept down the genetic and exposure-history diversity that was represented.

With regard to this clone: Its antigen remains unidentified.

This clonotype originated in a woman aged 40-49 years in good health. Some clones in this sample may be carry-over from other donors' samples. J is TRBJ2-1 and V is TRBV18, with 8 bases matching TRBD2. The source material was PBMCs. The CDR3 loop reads CASSPQSGGISYNEQFF. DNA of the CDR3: TGTGCCAGCTCACCACAGAGCGGGGGCATCTCCTACAATGAGCAGTTCTTC.